Below, one T cell receptor beta chain is given with its context. No antigen is known for it. The data derive from a study of OX40 agonist ivuxolimab in advanced cancers. Findings and limits, study-wide: CD4+ and CD8+ blood T cells expanded clonally by week 6 at 0.1 to 3.0 mg/kg.

The assay was immunoSEQ multiplex PCR, and TCRdb's table has in-frame clones only and misses some. The sample lists about 74,000 clones; around nine tenths were seen once. Sequenced here: CD4+ or CD8+ T cells sorted from blood, sampled in a trial of the OX40 agonist ivuxolimab. This sequence originates from an adult with an advanced solid tumor such as melanoma, head and neck, liver or kidney cancer.

The CDR3 DNA is TGTGCCAGCAGCCCACAGGAAGTTAGCAATCAGCCCCAGCATTTT. It specifies CASSPQEVSNQPQHF. The chain combines TRBV27 with TRBJ1-5, with D possibly being TRBD1 (5 bases). V was pared by 6 bases and J by 0 bases, with 12 bases between. This CDR3 region has 15 residues. Germline V gives CDR1 MNHEY, CDR2 SMNVEV (reference sequence).